This T cell receptor beta chain was obtained from a study of blood T cell repertoires in COVID-19. Participant reports of clinical history set cohort assignment. With 2 bases removed from V and 0 bases from J, the gap between germline ends came to 8 bases. The CDR3 sequence is 16 residues long. The germline gives CDR1 MNHEY, CDR2 SVGAGI. Sequencing used immunoSEQ multiplex PCR; TCRdb keeps in-frame clones, though not all of them. The sample records about 180,000 clones, 85% to 90% being singletons. The specimen sequenced was PBMCs or T cells enriched from blood (not recorded which). The rearrangement uses TRBV6-5 and TRBJ1-6; maybe TRBD1 (5 bases). This receptor was identified in a middle-aged woman with acute COVID-19. The CDR3 DNA follows: TGTGCCAGCAGTTACCAGGGAAGCTCCTATAATTCACCCCTCCACTTT. It is translated as CASSYQGSSYNSPLHF.